The clone carrying this T cell receptor beta chain appeared a few times. Its specificity is unknown. V shed 0 bases and J shed 0 bases, with 9 bases lying between them. This CDR3 contains 15 residues. The germline V gene encodes CDR1 LNHNV and CDR2 YYDKDF (reference sequence). One heparinised draw of blood, averaging around 120 mL, came from each donor. Based on CD45RO/CCR7/CD25/CD127/CD95/CD27, CD4+ regulatory, stem cell-like memory, naive and central memory cells were sorted. The sample originates from a study of beta chain features in type 1 diabetes. Whole-study findings and limits: Relative to healthy donors, patients appeared to have naive, central memory and Treg TCRB repertoires that were more similar. All four CD4+ subsets from Type 1 diabetes patients carried moderately but significantly shorter TCRB CDR3s.

The investigators reverse transcribed all of the isolated RNA, so they sequenced expressed TCRB transcripts. Measured with immunoSEQ multiplex PCR; TCRdb has only the in-frame clones, and not every one. The sample lists approximately 250,000 clones; roughly 24% were seen once. Sequenced input: naive CD4+ T cells from blood. The chain uses TRBV15 and TRBJ2-7, with TRBD1 as a possible D gene (5 bases). The source of this sequence is a young woman with type 1 diabetes. Here the CDR3 reads CATSRDRRVSYEQYF. CDR3 sequence (DNA): TGTGCCACCAGCAGAGATCGCAGGGTCTCCTACGAGCAGTACTTC.